Shown below are 19 T cell receptor beta chains from a single sample sequenced in a study of blood T cell repertoires in COVID-19 (dated by TCRdb to the early 2020s). The library came from the immunoSEQ multiplex PCR assay. In TCRdb, the immuneACCESS table is reduced to in-frame sequences with V and J assigned. These tables do not hold every clone; where another copy was compared, an unresolved V gene accounts for under half, and the others remain unexplained. Across this sample there are 250,000 to 350,000 clones, with 75% to 90% seen only once. Jointly, the top ten make up approximately 12% of the sample. The sample was peripheral blood. Receptors were obtained from a woman aged 60-75 years with acute or convalescent COVID-19.

The rearrangement uses TRBV7-8 and TRBJ2-7; D is perhaps TRBD2 (6 bases). V was shortened by 5 bases and J by 3 bases, with 14 bases between the two germline ends. The V gene's germline CDR1 is SGHVS and CDR2 FQNEAQ. The CDR3 sequence is 14 residues long. The chain's CDR3 is CASSRRAGNYEQYF. In nucleotides, the CDR3 is TGTGCCAGCAGCCGGCGGGCGGGGAACTACGAGCAGTACTTC.

This clone was observed a single time. This rearrangement joins TRBV5-6 to TRBJ2-5; 8 nucleotides agree with TRBD1. This CDR3 region has 17 residues. With 2 bases clipped from V and 5 bases from J, the junction kept 14 bases outside the gene matches. From germline, CDR1 is SGHDT and CDR2 YYEEEE. DNA for the CDR3: TGTGCCAGCAGCTTAGACAGGGGAGGCGGGATAGGGGAGACCCAGTACTTC. Amino acids: CASSLDRGGGIGETQYF.

The chain joins TRBV9 to TRBJ2-2; 9 bases map to TRBD2. Trimming removed 0 bases from V and 7 bases from J; junction bases left unmatched: 7. The CDR3 length is 16 residues. The V gene's germline CDR1 is SGDLS and CDR2 YYNGEE. The CDR3 DNA is TGTGCCAGCAGCGTAGCCCTAGCGGGGAATGGCGGGGAGCTGTTTTTT. Translated, it gives CASSVALAGNGGELFF.

For this clone: The same CDR3 also results from other DNA sequences found in this sample. The chain employs TRBV6-5 and TRBJ2-5; 7 bases are shared with TRBD2. V lost 8 bases and J lost 1; bases outside the gene matches: 7. The CDR3 is made up of 14 amino acids. The germline CDR1 and CDR2 sequences are MNHEY and SVGAGI. This chain's CDR3 is CASSRGGAQETQYF. DNA for the CDR3: TGTGCCAGCTCGAGGGGAGGGGCCCAAGAGACCCAGTACTTC.

V is TRBV14 and J is TRBJ1-6; unclear D gene. Trimming pared 1 base from V and 6 bases from J, leaving 13 bases between. CDR1 is SGHDN, CDR2 FVKESK, per germline. CDR3 length equals 16 residues. CDR3 residues: CASSQGLGAGNSPLHF. The CDR3 DNA sequence: TGTGCCAGCAGCCAAGGGTTGGGAGCGGGTAATTCACCCCTCCACTTT.

This sequence joins TRBV5-1 and TRBJ2-1; 12 bases line up with TRBD2. The CDR3 has 18 amino acids. J was trimmed by 0 bases and V by 4 bases; bases with no gene match: 8. CDR1 is SGHRS and CDR2 is YFSETQ in the germline V gene. CDR3 loop: CASSRTSGMYDSYNEQFF. The CDR3 region has the DNA TGCGCCAGCAGCCGGACTAGCGGGATGTATGACTCCTACAATGAGCAGTTCTTC. Full variable domain (missing parts from reference TRBV5-1 and TRBJ2-1): KAGVTQTPRYLIKTRGQQVTLSCSPISGHRSVSWYQQTPGQGLQFLFEYFSETQRNKGNFPGRFSGRQFSNSRSEMNVSTLELGDSALYLCASSRTSGMYDSYNEQFFGPGTRLTVL.

The CDR3 DNA is TGTGCCAGCAGCCAAGCCCCGCGGAGTTACTCCTATGGCTACACCTTC. Protein sequence: CASSQAPRSYSYGYTF. The V and J genes are TRBV3-1 (or the pseudogene TRBV3-2) and TRBJ1-2; D uncertain. Deletions cut 1 base from V and 4 bases from J, with 16 bases between. The germline V gene encodes CDR1 LGHDT and CDR2 YNNKEL (reference sequence). This CDR3 has 16 amino acids.

This clone has only one observation. J is TRBJ2-1 and V is TRBV21-1; TRBD2, as called in the table, went unchecked against the DNA. TRBV21-1 is marked as a pseudogene. The CDR3 consists of 16 residues. The CDR3 bases are TGTGCCAGCAGCAAATGCCGCAGCGGGAGGGAGAATGAGCAGTTCTTC. Encoded protein: CASSKCRSGRENEQFF.

The rearrangement joins TRBV5-6 to TRBJ1-5; 9 nucleotides agree with TRBD1. The germline gives CDR1 SGHDT, CDR2 YYEEEE. The CDR3 runs to 17 residues. V gave up 1 base and J gave up 1 base; unmatched junction bases: 6. The CDR3 DNA sequence: TGTGCCAGCAGCTTGTTGGCCGGGACAGGGAGCAATCAGCCCCAGCATTTT. Translated, it gives CASSLLAGTGSNQPQHF.

The chain combines TRBV11-2 with TRBJ2-4; no clear D. There are 15 residues in the CDR3. Deletions cut 5 bases from V and 0 bases from J, with 11 bases between. Germline assignment: CDR1 SGHAT and CDR2 FQNNGV. The CDR3 protein is CASSRDIIAKNIQYF. The DNA for the CDR3 is TGTGCCAGCAGCCGTGACATCATAGCCAAAAACATTCAGTACTTC.

The chain has TRBV7-2 and TRBJ2-2, with TRBD2 matching 11 bases. After removal of 6 bases from V and 3 bases from J, the junction contained 6 bases not matched to a gene. Per germline, CDR1 SGHTA and CDR2 FQGNSA. This CDR3 comprises 16 residues. The CDR3 nucleotides are TGTGCCAGCAGGTCACTAGCGGGGGCCTACACCGGGGAGCTGTTTTTT. Amino acids: CASRSLAGAYTGELFF.

This chain joins TRBV5-4 and TRBJ2-7; TRBD1 matches 7 bases. This CDR3 comprises 16 residues. Trimming cost V 1 base and J 0 bases; bases outside gene matches: 7. From germline, CDR1 is SGHNT and CDR2 YYREEE (reference sequence). The CDR3 loop is CASSLLGQRSSYEQYF. The DNA of the CDR3 is TGTGCCAGCAGCTTGTTGGGACAGAGAAGCTCCTACGAGCAGTACTTC.

The V call is TRBV15, the J call TRBJ2-3; possible D gene TRBD2, 7 bases. V lost 3 bases to trimming and J lost 3 bases, with 13 bases between them. The germline V gene has CDR1 LNHNV and CDR2 YYDKDF (reference sequence). The CDR3 runs to 15 residues. CDR3 DNA: TGTGCCACCAGCAGGGGGGGGCAGGGGACAGATACGCAGTATTTT. Its protein product is CATSRGGQGTDTQYF.

The V gene is TRBV28, the J gene TRBJ1-2; D may be TRBD1 (6 bases). The germline V gene encodes CDR1 MDHEN and CDR2 SYDVKM. The CDR3 is made up of 14 amino acids. Deletions cut 5 bases from V and 8 bases from J, with 18 bases between. The CDR3 region is CASSVPRDKQGYTF. The DNA of the CDR3 is TGTGCCAGCAGTGTGCCCCGGGACAAACAAGGCTACACCTTC.

J is TRBJ2-1 and V is TRBV2; D gene uncertain. Germline loops: CDR1 SNHLY, CDR2 FYNNEI. V was cut by 3 bases and J by 2 bases, with 5 bases left in between. The CDR3 is 13 amino acids. CDR3 amino acids: CASSDQTYNEQFF. The CDR3 nucleotides are TGTGCCAGCAGTGACCAAACCTACAATGAGCAGTTCTTC. The full variable domain, completed using reference TRBV2 and TRBJ2-1, is EPEVTQTPSHQVTQMGQEVILRCVPISNHLYFYWYRQILGQKVEFLVSFYNNEISEKSEIFDDQFSVERPDGSNFTLKIRSTKLEDSAMYFCASSDQTYNEQFFGPGTRLTVL.

This chain links TRBV6-2 or TRBV6-3 with TRBJ2-7; 8 bases line up with TRBD1. CDR3 length: 14 amino acids. Trimming took 4 bases from V and 4 from J; bases not matched to a gene: 6. Germline CDR1 MNHEY, CDR2 SVGEGT. The CDR3 region has the DNA TGTGCCAGCAGTTTGGGACAGGTGGCTTACGAGCAGTACTTC. Its protein is CASSLGQVAYEQYF.

With respect to this clone: This sample includes further DNA sequences coding for the same CDR3. The chain combines TRBV19 with TRBJ1-5; tentatively, D is TRBD1 (5 bases). Trimming shortened V by 3 bases and J by 4 bases, and 7 bases separated the two germline ends. The CDR3 runs to 13 residues. Germline loops: CDR1 LNHDA, CDR2 SQIVND (reference sequence). The CDR3 protein is CASSIRENQPQHF. The CDR3, as DNA: TGTGCCAGTAGTATCAGGGAAAATCAGCCCCAGCATTTT.

This sequence joins TRBV24-1 and TRBJ2-3; 7 nucleotides match TRBD2. The ends lost 5 bases at V and 2 bases at J; junction bases unmatched: 6. CDR1 and CDR2 (germline): KGHDR, SFDVKD. This CDR3 region has 15 residues. The CDR3 nucleotides read TGTGCCACCAGTGGCCTTACTAGCGACACAGATACGCAGTATTTT. The encoded protein is CATSGLTSDTDTQYF.

This clone was observed a handful of times. The chain couples TRBV27 to TRBJ2-4, with unresolved D. V dropped 6 bases and J dropped 1 base, with 19 bases sitting between them. Germline V gene lookup returns CDR1 MNHEY and CDR2 SMNVEV (reference sequence). The length of the CDR3 is 17 residues. The CDR3 bases are TGTGCCAGCAGCCCTGGCCATTTCAAGAAGGCCAAAAACATTCAGTACTTC. It specifies CASSPGHFKKAKNIQYF.